Shown below are 16 T cell receptor beta chains from a single sample sequenced in a study of T-cell reconstitution after alpha-beta-depleted transplantation in children. Preparation of the TCRbeta library was carried out with unique molecular identifiers. TCRdb reprocessed the PCR reads via MiXCR and lists one record per CDR3 protein. The sample has 500,000 or so distinct CDR3 sequences, 9.5% to 12% seen once; the top ten hold around 15%. The sample in question was PBMCs, mostly from graft donor cells, obtained 180 days after TCRalphabeta/CD19-depleted stem cell transplant. All receptors derive from a female patient aged 2-10 years who had a stem cell transplant for aplastic anemia, so the T cells may come from the graft donor.

This clonotype turned up a few times. J is TRBJ2-7 and V is TRBV29-1; D is undetermined. The CDR3 extends over 13 amino acids. Between the trimmed V and J ends, which lost 2 bases and 0 bases, there was a span of 8 bases. Germline V lookup: CDR1 SQVTM, CDR2 ANQGSEA. CDR3: CSVEWAGSYEQYF. DNA of the CDR3: TGCAGCGTTGAATGGGCCGGCTCCTACGAGCAGTACTTC.

The V gene is TRBV19, the J gene TRBJ2-1; TRBD2 matches at 7 bases. The CDR3 has 13 amino acids. V was pared by 7 bases and J by 4 bases, with 4 bases of the junction left unmatched. The germline gives CDR1 LNHDA, CDR2 SQIVND (reference sequence). DNA of the CDR3: TGTGCCAGTATGAGCGGGGCTTACAATGAGCAGTTCTTC. Translating it yields CASMSGAYNEQFF.

This clonotype occurred a few times. The CDR3: CASSSRGQSSLSYNEQFF. CDR3 DNA sequence: TGTGCCAGCAGTTCTCGGGGACAGAGTTCCCTGTCCTACAATGAGCAGTTCTTC. The chain combines TRBV6-2 or TRBV6-3 with TRBJ2-1, with TRBD1 matching 7 bases. The V gene end was trimmed by 4 bases and the J gene end by 1 base; junction bases not matched to a gene: 13. The V gene's germline CDR1 is MNHEY and CDR2 SVGEGT. The CDR3 is 18 amino acids.

This chain connects TRBV29-1 to TRBJ1-2; no clear D gene. This CDR3 contains 10 residues. V was trimmed by 4 bases and J by 8 bases, leaving 8 bases between them. The germline gives CDR1 SQVTM, CDR2 ANQGSEA. CDR3 bases: TGCAGCGTTGGAGCGGACGGCTACACCTTC. This gives the protein CSVGADGYTF.

This clonotype turned up a few times. The chain employs TRBV15 and TRBJ1-5; possibly TRBD1 for D (6 bases). The CDR3 is 15 amino acids. Trimming pared 4 bases from V and 4 bases from J, leaving 14 bases between. In germline, CDR1 is LNHNV, CDR2 YYDKDF (reference sequence). The CDR3 DNA sequence: TGTGCCACCAGCAAAAGACAGGCAGCAAATCAGCCCCAGCATTTT. It codes for CATSKRQAANQPQHF.

Ten or more counts support this clonotype. The chain combines TRBV27 with TRBJ1-1; D call uncertain. This CDR3 has 16 amino acids. V lost 0 bases and J lost 4, with 15 bases in between. The germline CDR1 and CDR2 sequences are MNHEY and SMNVEV (reference sequence). The CDR3 sequence: CASSLSPAGWATEAFF. In nucleotides, the CDR3 is TGTGCCAGCAGTTTATCCCCGGCAGGTTGGGCCACTGAAGCTTTCTTT.

The chain combines TRBV4-3 with TRBJ1-6, with TRBD1 identical over 7 bases. This CDR3 contains 15 residues. Germline loops: CDR1 LGHNA, CDR2 YSLEER. V lost 1 base to trimming and J lost 4 bases; unmatched junction nucleotides: 1. The CDR3 protein is CASSQAQGYNSPLHF. The CDR3 region has the DNA TGCGCCAGCAGCCAAGCACAGGGGTATAATTCACCCCTCCACTTT.

The J gene is TRBJ2-1, the V gene TRBV14; D perhaps matches TRBD2 (6 bases). CDR3 length: 15 residues. V gave up 8 bases and J gave up 3 bases, with 17 bases separating them. Germline CDR1 SGHDN, CDR2 FVKESK. CDR3 residues: CASSRPGLNYNEQFF. CDR3 nucleotides: TGTGCCAGCTCCCGACCGGGACTTAACTACAATGAGCAGTTCTTC.

The chain recombines TRBV9 with TRBJ1-1, with 7 bases matching TRBD1. The CDR3 is made up of 15 amino acids. V lost 0 bases, J lost 1 base, and 3 bases stayed unmatched. CDR1 is SGDLS, CDR2 YYNGEE, per germline. The CDR3 coding sequence is TGTGCCAGCAGCGTAGGCAGGGGGACGAACACTGAAGCTTTCTTT. Its translation: CASSVGRGTNTEAFF.

This clonotype has a handful of counts. The chain employs TRBV27 and TRBJ2-7; 9 bases are shared with TRBD2. CDR1 MNHEY and CDR2 SMNVEV come from the germline V gene (reference sequence). This CDR3 has 16 amino acids. Unmatched junction bases numbered 7, after V lost 2 bases and J lost 2 bases. The CDR3 sequence is CASSLRGSGSAYEQYF. CDR3 coding DNA: TGTGCCAGCAGTTTAAGGGGTAGCGGGAGTGCCTACGAGCAGTACTTC.

V usage is TRBV18 and J usage is TRBJ2-7, with unresolved D. CDR3 size: 13 residues. Germline loops: CDR1 KGHSH, CDR2 LQKENI. Trimming took 3 bases from V and 1 from J, leaving 7 bases between them. The CDR3 DNA reads as TGTGCCAGCTCACCTCAGCATTCCTACGAGCAGTACGTC. This encodes CASSPQHSYEQYV.

The chain is built from TRBV6-2 or TRBV6-3 and TRBJ2-7; D call uncertain. Trimming cost V 7 bases and J 3 bases, with 19 bases left between them. Germline V gives CDR1 MNHEY, CDR2 SVGEGT. CDR3 size: 15 residues. This CDR3 reads CASTPRPGRSYEQYV. The CDR3 bases are TGTGCCAGCACTCCAAGGCCGGGTAGGAGCTACGAGCAGTACGTC.

This clonotype came up a few times. The rearrangement links TRBV9 to TRBJ2-5; TRBD1 might be the D (6 bases). The CDR3 consists of 11 residues. Germline CDR1 is SGDLS and CDR2 is YYNGEE. V gave up 4 bases and J gave up 9 bases, with 10 bases separating them. In nucleotides, the CDR3 is TGTGCCAGCAGCTCCCAGGGGCCCCAGTACTTC. Translated: CASSSQGPQYF. Supplemented by reference TRBV9 and TRBJ2-5, the full variable domain reads DSGVTQTPKHLITATGQRVTLRCSPRSGDLSVYWYQQSLDQGLQFLIQYYNGEERAKGNILERFSAQQFPDLHSELNLSSLELGDSALYFCASSSQGPQYFGPGTRLLVL.

This clonotype was counted only a few times. CDR3 nucleotides: TGCGCCAGCAGCTTAGGACAGGGGGTTTCGGCCAAAAACATTCAGTACTTC. Protein sequence: CASSLGQGVSAKNIQYF. The chain uses TRBV5-1 and TRBJ2-4; 10 bases agree with TRBD1. J gave up 1 base and V 2 bases, and 6 bases lay outside the gene matches. Germline V gene data show CDR1 as SGHRS and CDR2 as YFSETQ. There are 17 residues in the CDR3.

V gene TRBV28 combines with J gene TRBJ2-1, with D possibly being TRBD2 (6 bases). The CDR3 contains 14 residues. The V gene's germline CDR1 is MDHEN and CDR2 SYDVKM. Trimming removed 5 bases from V and 12 bases from J, with 20 bases in between. This CDR3 is CASSPHGTPPGQFF. CDR3 DNA: TGTGCCAGCAGTCCCCACGGGACTCCGCCTGGGCAGTTCTTC.

This clonotype was recorded a few times. This rearrangement joins TRBV20-1 to TRBJ2-4, with a tentative D call TRBD2 (5 bases). CDR1 is DFQATT and CDR2 is SNEGSKA in the germline V gene (reference sequence). The V end lost 6 bases, the J end lost 0 bases, and 15 bases lay between the germline ends. The CDR3 extends over 15 amino acids. The CDR3 protein is CSAQRGHLAKNIQYF. The CDR3 DNA reads TGCAGTGCACAACGAGGGCATCTAGCCAAAAACATTCAGTACTTC.